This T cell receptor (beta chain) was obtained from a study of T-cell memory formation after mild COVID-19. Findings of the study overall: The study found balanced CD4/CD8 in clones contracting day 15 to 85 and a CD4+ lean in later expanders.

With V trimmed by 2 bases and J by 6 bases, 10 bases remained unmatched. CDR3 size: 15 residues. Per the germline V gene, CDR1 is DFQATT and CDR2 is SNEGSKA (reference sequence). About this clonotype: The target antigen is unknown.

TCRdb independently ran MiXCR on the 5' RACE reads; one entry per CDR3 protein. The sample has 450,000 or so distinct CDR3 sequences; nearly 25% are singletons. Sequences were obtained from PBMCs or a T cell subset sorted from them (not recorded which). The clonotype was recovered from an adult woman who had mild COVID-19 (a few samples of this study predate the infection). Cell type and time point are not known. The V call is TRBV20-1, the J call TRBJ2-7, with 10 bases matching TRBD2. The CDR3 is CSARSVGLAGVEQYF. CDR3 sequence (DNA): TGCAGTGCTAGATCGGTTGGGCTAGCGGGAGTCGAGCAGTACTTC.